This T cell receptor beta chain was sequenced during a study of cytomegalovirus exposure and HLA in healthy donors. PCR was performed using 60 Vbeta and 13 Jbeta primers. Authors' data handling: About 88 million unique TCR beta chains, approximately 11 million of them shared, were counted by a later analysis. Using immunoSEQ multiplex PCR, the repertoire was profiled, and TCRdb retains in-frame clones only, with some absent. V and J calls and clone size come straight from that table; D and trimming were deduced from the DNA. The sample has about 150,000 clones, around 80% seen once. Findings and limits, study-wide: Some V segments, TRBV6-2 and TRBV6-3 among them, were indistinguishable and were therefore excluded. With later analysis, a missense DCLRE1C variant became linked to TCR beta V- and J-gene trimming.

There are a few counts of this clone. The antigen remains undetermined. Unrecorded immune exposure was likely among donors, who were nominally healthy when sampled. Germline V gives CDR1 MNHEY, CDR2 SMNVEV (reference sequence). The V and J ends lost 6 bases and 1 base, in that order; junction bases with no gene match: 3. This CDR3 comprises 15 residues. The V and J genes are TRBV27 and TRBJ2-6, with 7 nucleotides matching TRBD1. The sequence was obtained from a woman aged 40 to 49 in good health and CMV-seropositive. Material: PBMCs. The CDR3 spells CASSPRGSGANVLTF. CDR3 nucleotides: TGTGCCAGCAGCCCCAGGGGGTCTGGGGCCAACGTCCTGACTTTC.